The clone carrying this T cell receptor beta chain was found a few times. These data originate in a study of patients and donors after allogeneic stem cell transplantation. TCRdb re-derived calls from the RT-PCR reads in MiXCR, one entry per CDR3 protein. The sample lists around 70,000 distinct CDR3 sequences, around 27% occurring once. Trimming stripped 5 bases from V and 4 bases from J, with 9 bases between. Germline V CDR1 and CDR2: SGHRS, YFSETQ. The CDR3 extends over 12 amino acids. Material for sequencing was blood, either unsorted or a sorted T cell fraction (not recorded which). The source of this sequence is a human donor who was either an allogeneic HSCT recipient or a stem cell or donor lymphocyte infusion donor (not recorded which). It is not recorded whose cells these are; they may come from a transplant donor. This chain connects TRBV5-1 to TRBJ1-1; D may be TRBD1 (5 bases). CDR3 sequence reads: CASSRDSTEAFF. The CDR3 DNA reads TGCGCCAGCAGTCGTGACAGCACTGAAGCTTTCTTT.